Each of the 17 T cell receptor beta chains below was sequenced from the same sample in a study of cytomegalovirus exposure and HLA in healthy donors. Primers: 60 Vbeta forward and 13 Jbeta reverse. Sequenced by immunoSEQ multiplex PCR; TCRdb stores in-frame clones only, minus some. Of some 150,000 clones detected, around 80% appear once; the ten largest clones hold about 4.3%. Source material: PBMCs. These receptors originate from a woman aged 45-59 years in good health and CMV-seropositive.

The CDR3 DNA follows: TGTGCCAGCAGTACAACTAAGGGCGGGCGGGGCCCGTCGTATACGCAGTATTTT. This codes for CASSTTKGGRGPSYTQYF. The chain is built from TRBV11-2 and TRBJ2-3, with D possibly being TRBD2 (6 bases). The germline CDR1 and CDR2 sequences are SGHAT and FQNNGV. V lost 6 bases, J lost 7 bases, and 29 bases lay in between. The CDR3 runs to 18 residues.

The chain couples TRBV27 to TRBJ1-5, with 7 bases aligning to TRBD1. V was clipped by 2 bases and J by 2 bases; unmatched bases: 6. This CDR3 has 16 residues. Germline CDR1 MNHEY, CDR2 SMNVEV (reference sequence). CDR3 DNA sequence: TGTGCCAGCAGTTTAGCTAACCAGGGGGGCAATCAGCCCCAGCATTTT. Translating it yields CASSLANQGGNQPQHF.

This clone was counted a few times. This sequence joins TRBV7-2 and TRBJ1-3; perhaps TRBD1 as D (6 bases). The germline V gene has CDR1 SGHTA and CDR2 FQGNSA. V gave up 5 bases and J gave up 4 bases, with 15 bases separating them. This CDR3 contains 15 residues. The CDR3 loop is CASSAPTGQGNTIYF. The CDR3 coding sequence is TGTGCCAGCAGCGCCCCGACCGGACAGGGAAACACCATATATTTT.

The CDR3 DNA reads TGTGCCAGCATTCGGGTGGCTAGCGGGGCATATGAGCAGTTCTTC. Amino acids: CASIRVASGAYEQFF. The V call is TRBV28, the J call TRBJ2-1; 9 bases align to TRBD2. CDR3 length equals 15 residues. Per germline, CDR1 MDHEN and CDR2 SYDVKM. Losses at the gene ends were 7 bases for V and 8 bases for J; bases not matched to a gene: 12.

The CDR3, as DNA: TGCAGCGTTGGGGACCGACTAGCGGGAGGAACTGAGCAGTTCTTC. Amino acid sequence: CSVGDRLAGGTEQFF. This rearrangement joins TRBV29-1 to TRBJ2-1; 13 bases agree with TRBD2. V shed 4 bases and J 9 bases; nucleotides not matched to a gene: 9. Germline-derived CDR1 and CDR2 are SQVTM and ANQGSEA. The length of the CDR3 is 15 residues.

The chain employs TRBV7-9 and TRBJ2-5, with D possibly TRBD2 on 6 matching bases. Germline values: CDR1 SEHNR, CDR2 FQNEAQ (reference sequence). Trimming shortened V by 0 bases and J by 2 bases, and 10 bases separated the two germline ends. CDR3 size: 15 residues. CDR3: CASSLAYAGQETQYF. In DNA form, the CDR3 reads TGTGCCAGCAGCTTAGCGTATGCGGGGCAAGAGACCCAGTACTTC.

This clone was seen only a few times. The chain combines TRBV2 with TRBJ1-1; TRBD1 might be the D (6 bases). Germline V gene lookup returns CDR1 SNHLY and CDR2 FYNNEI. The germline V and J ends were trimmed by 4 bases and 0 bases, with 12 bases remaining between them. The CDR3 totals 15 residues. The CDR3 DNA is TGTGCCAGCAGTGTGAACAGGGATCTGAACACTGAAGCTTTCTTT. It translates to CASSVNRDLNTEAFF.

V and J are TRBV2 and TRBJ2-3; no clear D gene. CDR3 length: 16 residues. Trimming shortened V by 3 bases and J by 1 base, and 14 bases separated the two germline ends. From germline, CDR1 is SNHLY and CDR2 FYNNEI. This CDR3 reads CASSEMGLSGTDTQYF. CDR3 DNA sequence: TGTGCCAGCAGTGAGATGGGCCTCTCAGGCACAGATACGCAGTATTTT.

The CDR3 nucleotides are TGCGCCAGCAGCTATGGGGGACAATTCAACGGCGAGCAGTACTTC. Residues: CASSYGGQFNGEQYF. The chain is built from TRBV5-1 and TRBJ2-7, with D perhaps matching TRBD1 (6 bases). This CDR3 spans 15 amino acids. Trimming left V 3 bases short and J 6 bases short, with 19 bases between. Germline lookup yields CDR1 SGHRS and CDR2 YFSETQ. Variable domain in full (rest from reference TRBV5-1 and TRBJ2-7): KAGVTQTPRYLIKTRGQQVTLSCSPISGHRSVSWYQQTPGQGLQFLFEYFSETQRNKGNFPGRFSGRQFSNSRSEMNVSTLELGDSALYLCASSYGGQFNGEQYFGPGTRLTVT.

V usage is TRBV25-1 and J usage is TRBJ2-1, with D possibly being TRBD2 (6 bases). The CDR3 has 12 residues. Germline CDR1 MGHDK, CDR2 SYGVNS. V was shortened by 8 bases and J by 7 bases, with 12 bases between the two germline ends. Here the CDR3 reads CASREAGNEQFF. Here the CDR3 DNA reads TGTGCCAGCCGCGAGGCGGGGAATGAGCAGTTCTTC.

The V gene is TRBV5-1, the J gene TRBJ1-3; no firm D call. CDR1 is SGHRS and CDR2 is YFSETQ in the germline V gene. The V gene lost 1 base and the J gene lost 0 bases, with 8 bases spanning the gap. The CDR3 runs to 15 residues. CDR3 DNA sequence: TGCGCCAGCAGCTTGATAGCCAGCTCTGGAAACACCATATATTTT. This sequence encodes CASSLIASSGNTIYF.

This chain links TRBV7-9 with TRBJ2-7; a weak D match, TRBD1 (5 bases). Germline assignment: CDR1 SEHNR and CDR2 FQNEAQ (reference sequence). This CDR3 is 17 amino acids long. Trimming took off 6 bases at V and 0 bases at J, with 21 bases between the two ends. Written as DNA, the CDR3 is TGTGCCAGCAGTCCCCTTCTCAGGGATGGGGTCTCCTACGAGCAGTACTTC. The encoded protein is CASSPLLRDGVSYEQYF.

The chain couples TRBV7-9 to TRBJ2-1, with 7 bases fitting TRBD2. The germline V gene encodes CDR1 SEHNR and CDR2 FQNEAQ (reference sequence). The CDR3 contains 15 residues. Trimming cost V 5 bases and J 0 bases; bases outside gene matches: 4. Here the CDR3 DNA reads TGTGCCAGCAGCCTTCGGGGGGTCTCCTACAATGAGCAGTTCTTC. This translates into CASSLRGVSYNEQFF.

V usage is TRBV6-5 and J usage is TRBJ1-4, with no clear D. CDR3 length equals 12 residues. Trimming took 8 bases from V and 8 from J, leaving 12 bases between them. Germline V gene sequence: CDR1 MNHEY, CDR2 SVGAGI. CDR3 DNA sequence: TGTGCCAGCTCGGGAGGAGGGGAAAAACTGTTTTTT. This gives the protein CASSGGGEKLFF.

The chain carries TRBV28 and TRBJ1-1, with D hard to call. V lost 6 bases and J 0 bases, leaving 11 bases between the germline ends. The CDR3 runs to 14 residues. Germline CDR1 MDHEN, CDR2 SYDVKM. The CDR3 coding sequence is TGTGCCAGCAGCCCTCCCCTGTTGAACACTGAAGCTTTCTTT. It translates to CASSPPLLNTEAFF.

This clone was seen a few times. The rearrangement joins TRBV7-3 to TRBJ2-3; 8 nucleotides align to TRBD2. Trimming removed 1 base from V and 0 bases from J; junction bases left unmatched: 6. There are 17 residues in the CDR3. Germline loops: CDR1 SGHTA, CDR2 FQGTGA. The CDR3 protein is CASSLRAGDPSTDTQYF. The CDR3 nucleotides read TGTGCCAGCAGCTTAAGAGCGGGGGACCCTAGCACAGATACGCAGTATTTT.

This sequence joins TRBV5-5 and TRBJ2-3; 8 nucleotides match TRBD2. Trimming removed 4 bases from V and 3 bases from J; junction bases left unmatched: 10. The CDR3 has 16 residues. Looked up from germline, CDR1 is SGHKS and CDR2 is YYEKEE (reference sequence). CDR3 in DNA: TGTGCCAGCAGCGGGACTAGTTCCGGTCCGACAGATACGCAGTATTTT. This codes for CASSGTSSGPTDTQYF.